This TCR beta chain comes out of a study of T cell responses to AZD1222 COVID-19 vaccine. Germline V gives CDR1 SGHTA, CDR2 FQGNSA. Trimming at V came to 4 bases and at J to 0 bases, leaving 11 bases not matched to a gene. This CDR3 has 17 amino acids. As concerns this clone: Its specificity is unknown.

Here immunoSEQ multiplex PCR was the method, and the copy in TCRdb shows in-frame clones only, minus some. The table lists 100,000 to 150,000 clones, approximately 88% of them singletons. Study-level points and caveats: Scientists sampled the repertoires only once the peak T cell response had passed.

The sequence was collected from an adult in good health. The sample in question was peripheral blood, obtained on day 0 of MenACWY control vaccination. The chain is built from TRBV7-2 and TRBJ1-1; 7 nucleotides match TRBD1. CDR3 bases: TGTGCCAGCAGCTGGACAGGCGTTACCTCCATGAACACTGAAGCTTTCTTT. Its translation is CASSWTGVTSMNTEAFF.